Below, 14 T cell receptor beta chains from the same sample are listed, as sequenced in a study of blood T cell repertoires in COVID-19. Clones were read by immunoSEQ multiplex PCR, and TCRdb kept only the in-frame ones, dropping some. This sample has 330,000 or so clones, with about 88% found just once. Material for sequencing was PBMCs or T cells enriched from blood (not recorded which). These receptors all come from a woman under 40 who had recovered from COVID-19.

The chain uses TRBV4-1 and TRBJ2-1; 7 bases agree with TRBD2. The CDR3 spans 17 residues. V was clipped by 0 bases and J by 3 bases; unmatched bases: 8. Per germline, CDR1 MGHRA and CDR2 YSYEKL. CDR3 residues: CASSQEGRRDYYNEQFF. The CDR3, as DNA: TGCGCCAGCAGCCAAGAGGGGAGGCGGGACTACTACAATGAGCAGTTCTTC.

This clone was recorded only once. Other DNA sequences in this specimen translate into the identical CDR3. The chain couples TRBV12-3 or TRBV12-4 to TRBJ1-2, with 8 positions matching TRBD1. The CDR3 is made up of 12 amino acids. Unmatched junction bases numbered 0, after V lost 5 bases and J lost 4 bases. CDR3 DNA: TGTGCCAGCAGTCAGGGGGCCTATGGCTACACCTTC. It codes for CASSQGAYGYTF.

The chain recombines TRBV11-2 with TRBJ2-1; 9 nucleotides match TRBD1. After removal of 2 bases from V and 6 bases from J, the junction contained 14 bases not matched to a gene. Germline V gene lookup returns CDR1 SGHAT and CDR2 FQNNGV. The CDR3 covers 18 residues. The CDR3 DNA follows: TGTGCCAGCAGCTTAAGAGGGCCCGGACAGGGGTTCGGCAATGAGCAGTTCTTC. This encodes CASSLRGPGQGFGNEQFF.

The J gene is TRBJ1-6, the V gene TRBV5-6; 10 bases line up with TRBD1. Germline values: CDR1 SGHDT, CDR2 YYEEEE. J lost 7 bases, V lost 2 bases, and 9 bases had no gene match. The CDR3 contains 17 residues. The chain's CDR3 is CASSFFRLGQGNSPLHF. The CDR3 DNA is TGTGCCAGCAGCTTTTTTCGGTTGGGACAGGGGAATTCACCCCTCCACTTT.

The chain couples TRBV7-9 to TRBJ1-2, with D uncertain. Trimming took 0 bases from V and 1 from J, leaving 6 bases between them. The germline V gene encodes CDR1 SEHNR and CDR2 FQNEAQ (reference sequence). The CDR3 runs to 14 residues. This chain's CDR3 is CASSLASGNYGYTF. CDR3 bases: TGTGCCAGCAGCTTAGCCTCCGGTAACTATGGCTACACCTTC.

CDR3 DNA: TGTGCCTGGACACCGGGACAGTATAATTCACCCCTCCACTTT. Its protein product is CAWTPGQYNSPLHF. The chain recombines TRBV30 with TRBJ1-6; 7 bases agree with TRBD1. This CDR3 spans 14 amino acids. Germline CDR1 GTSNPN, CDR2 SVGIG (reference sequence). V lost 4 bases, J lost 4 bases, and 4 bases stayed unmatched.

The sample holds one count of this clone. The chain carries TRBV12-3 or TRBV12-4 and TRBJ1-1, with TRBD1 as a possible D gene (6 bases). This CDR3 comprises 13 residues. Between the trimmed V and J ends, which lost 8 bases and 5 bases, there was a span of 15 bases. CDR3 loop: CASQRGAGTEAFF. In DNA, the CDR3 is TGTGCCAGCCAGCGGGGGGCCGGGACTGAAGCTTTCTTT.

This clone was seen just once. The chain is built from TRBV6-1 and TRBJ1-2; 8 nucleotides line up with TRBD1. The V gene's germline CDR1 is MNHNS and CDR2 SASEGT. This CDR3 has 14 residues. Losses at the gene ends were 1 base for V and 5 bases for J; bases not matched to a gene: 3. CDR3 coding DNA: TGTGCCAGCAGTGAAGACAGGGGGGGATATGGCTACACCTTC. Amino acid sequence: CASSEDRGGYGYTF.

In this sample, this clone turned up a few times. The chain joins TRBV5-8 to TRBJ1-2, with D uncertain. This CDR3 spans 12 amino acids. Trimming shortened V by 2 bases and J by 2 bases, and 4 bases separated the two germline ends. Germline V gene data show CDR1 as SGHTS and CDR2 as YDEGEE. In DNA, the CDR3 is TGTGCCAGCAGCTTACGGAACTATGGCTACACCTTC. As protein: CASSLRNYGYTF.

This clone showed up just a few times. The gene calls are TRBV15 and TRBJ2-5; D not resolved. Germline CDR1 LNHNV, CDR2 YYDKDF (reference sequence). The germline V and J ends were trimmed by 0 bases and 7 bases, with 12 bases remaining between them. The CDR3 has 14 residues. CDR3 nucleotides: TGTGCCACCAGCAGAGATAATCCGTCGGGGACCCAGTACTTC. Translation: CATSRDNPSGTQYF.

The CDR3 DNA reads as TGTGCCAGCAGGGTCCTAGCGGGGTTCTACAATGAGCAGTTCTTC. This encodes CASRVLAGFYNEQFF. The chain couples TRBV2 to TRBJ2-1; 9 bases fit TRBD2. There are 15 residues in the CDR3. The germline gives CDR1 SNHLY, CDR2 FYNNEI. V dropped 6 bases and J dropped 3; count of bases not matched to a gene: 6.

The chain couples TRBV28 to TRBJ2-7; D is unclear. The CDR3 runs to 12 residues. The germline CDR1 and CDR2 sequences are MDHEN and SYDVKM. The V and J ends lost 3 bases and 5 bases respectively, with 8 bases between them. The CDR3 region is CASSFSDHEQYF. CDR3 DNA: TGTGCCAGCAGTTTCAGCGACCACGAGCAGTACTTC.

This clone occurred once. The rearrangement links TRBV29-1 to TRBJ2-3; 10 bases fit TRBD1. Germline CDR1 SQVTM, CDR2 ANQGSEA. V was pared by 7 bases and J by 9 bases, with 16 bases of the junction left unmatched. The CDR3 totals 15 residues. The CDR3 reads CSALTRDRGLETQYF. The CDR3 DNA reads as TGCAGCGCCTTAACTCGGGACAGGGGCCTAGAGACGCAGTATTTT.

The rearrangement joins TRBV5-6 to TRBJ1-2, with 9 positions matching TRBD1. The CDR3 loop spans 15 amino acids. The germline CDR1 and CDR2 sequences are SGHDT and YYEEEE. The V segment lost 1 base and the J segment 2 bases; nucleotides outside the gene matches: 3. CDR3 region: CASSLTGGANYGYTF. DNA of the CDR3: TGTGCCAGCAGCTTGACAGGGGGCGCGAACTATGGCTACACCTTC.